The 23 T cell receptor beta chains reported below all come from one sample, sequenced in a study of response to subunit inactivated influenza vaccine. In TCRdb, the RT-PCR reads were re-called with MiXCR into one record per CDR3 protein. The sample shows 490,000 or so distinct CDR3 sequences, approximately 7.6% of them seen only once. The source material was PBMCs from blood, sampled around 25 months after vaccination. All receptors come from a man in his fifties or sixties who received an inactivated influenza vaccine.

This clonotype was counted at least ten times. The genes are TRBV20-1 and TRBJ2-7; TRBD2 is a possible D gene (5 bases). Germline CDR1 reads DFQATT; CDR2 reads SNEGSKA (reference sequence). Trimming took off 0 bases at V and 3 bases at J, with 15 bases between the two ends. The CDR3 has 15 residues. CDR3 in DNA: TGCAGTGCTAGAGATGGTAGAACGGGGAGCTACGAGCAGTACTTC. Residues: CSARDGRTGSYEQYF.

This clonotype was counted at least ten times. The chain has TRBV24-1 and TRBJ2-7; tentative D call: TRBD2 (5 bases). V lost 5 bases to trimming and J lost 2 bases, with 9 bases between them. The germline V gene has CDR1 KGHDR and CDR2 SFDVKD. The CDR3 sequence is 13 residues long. CDR3 in amino acids: CATSGSGTYEQYF. DNA of the CDR3: TGTGCCACCAGTGGTTCGGGAACCTACGAGCAGTACTTC.

This clonotype was found a few times. This may come from a read error, since a much larger clone is one base off. The genes are TRBV7-6 and TRBJ2-1; 7 nucleotides agree with TRBD2. V gave up 1 base and J gave up 0 bases; unmatched junction bases: 0. Germline-derived CDR1 and CDR2 are SGHVS and FNYEAQ. The CDR3 spans 15 residues. CDR3 coding DNA: TGTGCCAGCAGCTTAGAGCGGGACTCCTACAATGAGCAGTTCTTC. Translated, it gives CASSLERDSYNEQFF.

This rearrangement joins TRBV6-5 to TRBJ2-2; a weak D match, TRBD2 (6 bases). In germline, CDR1 is MNHEY, CDR2 SVGAGI. Between the trimmed V and J ends, which lost 4 bases and 1 base, there was a span of 10 bases. The CDR3 is made up of 15 amino acids. CDR3 sequence reads: CASSWGLQNTGELFF. As DNA, the CDR3 is TGTGCCAGCAGTTGGGGACTCCAGAACACCGGGGAGCTGTTTTTT.

There are many counts of this clonotype. The chain uses TRBV29-1 and TRBJ2-5, with no clear D. CDR3 length equals 13 residues. Trimming took 2 bases from V and 7 from J, leaving 14 bases between them. Germline-derived CDR1 and CDR2 are SQVTM and ANQGSEA. The DNA for the CDR3 is TGCAGCGTTGAATCTGGTGTGGCAGGGACCCAGTACTTC. Protein: CSVESGVAGTQYF.

Concerning this clonotype itself: A much larger clone lies a single base off, so this may be a read error. This rearrangement joins TRBV14 to TRBJ2-5; D call uncertain. The CDR3 has 11 amino acids. Germline loops: CDR1 SGHDN, CDR2 FVKESK. In DNA form, the CDR3 reads TGTGCCAGCAACCAATTCGAGACCCAGTACTTC. Translation gives CASNQFETQYF.

The chain joins TRBV9 to TRBJ2-7; D might be TRBD1 (5 bases). The CDR3 has 13 residues. The germline CDR1 and CDR2 sequences are SGDLS and YYNGEE. V dropped 3 bases and J dropped 0 bases, with 7 bases sitting between them. Here the CDR3 reads CASSAGPSYEQYF. CDR3 nucleotides: TGTGCCAGCAGCGCAGGGCCCTCCTACGAGCAGTACTTC.

This clonotype has ten or more counts. This rearrangement joins TRBV5-5 to TRBJ1-4, with 9 bases fitting TRBD1. The CDR3 covers 15 residues. Germline CDR1 SGHKS, CDR2 YYEKEE (reference sequence). The J segment lost 8 bases and the V segment lost 0 bases, leaving 5 bases of the junction unmatched. The CDR3 bases are TGTGCCAGCAGCTTGGAGGACAGGGGTTGGGAAAAACTGTTTTTT. This sequence encodes CASSLEDRGWEKLFF.

This chain links TRBV28 with TRBJ1-1; D may be TRBD1 (6 bases). The V end was cut by 6 bases, the J end by 1 base, with 12 bases between. From germline, CDR1 is MDHEN and CDR2 SYDVKM. The CDR3 has 14 residues. The CDR3 region has the DNA TGTGCCAGCAGGTCACAGGGCGGGAACACTGAAGCTTTCTTT. This translates into CASRSQGGNTEAFF.

The V gene is TRBV5-1, the J gene TRBJ2-7, with 7 positions matching TRBD2. The V segment lost 2 bases and the J segment 6 bases; nucleotides outside the gene matches: 17. Germline-derived CDR1 and CDR2 are SGHRS and YFSETQ. This CDR3 is built from 17 residues. The CDR3 DNA is TGCGCCAGCAGCTTAGACTGGCGAGCGGGGTTCTCGGGCGAGCAGTACTTC. Its translation is CASSLDWRAGFSGEQYF.

This clonotype was picked up many times. This sequence joins TRBV7-9 and TRBJ2-1; maybe TRBD1 (6 bases). Germline CDR1 SEHNR, CDR2 FQNEAQ (reference sequence). The V gene lost 5 bases and the J gene lost 9 bases, with 17 bases spanning the gap. This CDR3 is built from 14 residues. The CDR3 protein is CASSLDSYNSEQFF. The CDR3 bases are TGTGCCAGCAGCCTGGACAGCTACAATTCTGAGCAGTTCTTC.

This clonotype was recorded many times. The V call is TRBV15, the J call TRBJ2-1; TRBD1 is a possible D gene (5 bases). V was shortened by 0 bases and J by 6 bases, with 12 bases between the two germline ends. Germline V gene lookup returns CDR1 LNHNV and CDR2 YYDKDF (reference sequence). This CDR3 is 15 amino acids long. The CDR3 here is CATSRDRVSGNEQFF. In nucleotides, the CDR3 is TGTGCCACCAGCAGAGACAGGGTCTCGGGCAATGAGCAGTTCTTC.

The table lists this clonotype with many counts. The chain recombines TRBV10-3 with TRBJ2-4, with D perhaps matching TRBD1 (6 bases). There are 13 residues in the CDR3. The V end was cut by 4 bases, the J end by 3 bases, with 7 bases between. Germline lookup yields CDR1 ENHRY and CDR2 SYGVKD. CDR3 sequence reads: CAISVGGKNIQYF. The CDR3 bases are TGTGCCATCAGTGTAGGGGGCAAAAACATTCAGTACTTC.

This clonotype was picked up many times. The gene calls are TRBV6-2 or TRBV6-3 and TRBJ2-2; D may be TRBD2 (6 bases). Trimming took 4 bases from V and 1 from J, leaving 10 bases between them. CDR3 length equals 15 residues. CDR1 is MNHEY, CDR2 SVGEGT, per germline. This CDR3 is CASSWGAGNTGELFF. The DNA of the CDR3 is TGTGCCAGCAGTTGGGGAGCGGGGAACACCGGGGAGCTGTTTTTT.

The V gene is TRBV10-3, the J gene TRBJ2-7; 8 nucleotides match TRBD2. Germline values: CDR1 ENHRY, CDR2 SYGVKD. The CDR3 runs to 14 residues. Trimming at V came to 4 bases and at J to 2 bases, leaving 4 bases not matched to a gene. The CDR3, as DNA: TGTGCCATCAGTGTGGCGGGAGGAACCTACGAGCAGTACTTC. Amino acids: CAISVAGGTYEQYF.

This clonotype was observed many times. The chain has TRBV7-2 and TRBJ2-4, with TRBD1 as a possible D gene (6 bases). CDR3 size: 16 residues. V was clipped by 5 bases and J by 0 bases, with 14 bases between them. CDR1 SGHTA and CDR2 FQGNSA come from the germline V gene. CDR3 sequence reads: CASSLWTDLAKNIQYF. CDR3 DNA sequence: TGTGCCAGCAGCCTTTGGACAGACCTAGCCAAAAACATTCAGTACTTC.

The V call is TRBV7-9, the J call TRBJ2-1; D gene unclear. Germline CDR1 is SEHNR and CDR2 is FQNEAQ (reference sequence). Deletions cut 5 bases from V and 5 bases from J, with 7 bases between. The CDR3 is made up of 12 amino acids. DNA for the CDR3: TGTGCCAGCAGCCCCCTCCACAATGAGCAGTTCTTC. It specifies CASSPLHNEQFF.

The rearrangement links TRBV6-2 or TRBV6-3 to TRBJ2-7, with D tentatively TRBD1 or TRBD2 (5 bases each). Germline V gene data show CDR1 as MNHEY and CDR2 as SVGEGT. There are 15 residues in the CDR3. V shed 6 bases and J shed 4 bases, with 19 bases lying between them. The CDR3 DNA follows: TGTGCCAGCAGGCTGGGGCACTCATGGGGGTACGAGCAGTACTTC. Protein sequence: CASRLGHSWGYEQYF.

This clonotype occurred a few times. The J gene is TRBJ2-5, the V gene TRBV7-2; D tentatively reads TRBD1 or TRBD2 (5 bases each). The CDR3 totals 13 residues. Trimming removed 3 bases at V and 5 bases at J, with 10 bases between. Germline CDR1 is SGHTA and CDR2 is FQGNSA. The CDR3, as DNA: TGTGCCAGCAGCTTGGGGGTGTGGGAGACCCAGTACTTC. Its protein product is CASSLGVWETQYF.

The rearrangement uses TRBV29-1 and TRBJ1-1; D gene ambiguous. CDR1 is SQVTM and CDR2 is ANQGSEA in the germline V gene. The CDR3 is made up of 12 amino acids. CDR3 sequence reads: CTVRLVGTEAFF. For the CDR3, the DNA is TGCACCGTCCGTCTTGTAGGGACTGAAGCTTTCTTT.

This clonotype was seen repeatedly, ten times or more. This sequence joins TRBV20-1 and TRBJ1-2; unclear D gene. Germline CDR1 DFQATT, CDR2 SNEGSKA (reference sequence). This CDR3 has 13 amino acids. V lost 1 base and J 4 bases, leaving 10 bases between the germline ends. The CDR3 reads CSARGGGPYGYTF. CDR3 nucleotide sequence: TGCAGTGCTAGAGGTGGAGGCCCCTATGGCTACACCTTC.

This chain uses TRBV28 with TRBJ2-7; TRBD2 might be the D (6 bases). CDR3 size: 17 residues. The V end was cut by 6 bases, the J end by 0 bases, with 21 bases between. Germline assignment: CDR1 MDHEN and CDR2 SYDVKM. CDR3 nucleotide sequence: TGTGCCAGCAGCCTATTGAAAGGGACGGGGGACTCCTACGAGCAGTACTTC. Translated, it gives CASSLLKGTGDSYEQYF.

This clonotype was picked up a small number of times. V usage is TRBV30 and J usage is TRBJ1-6; 9 bases fit TRBD1. V lost 2 bases and J lost 7; bases outside the gene matches: 6. CDR1 is GTSNPN, CDR2 SVGIG, per germline (reference sequence). CDR3 length: 15 amino acids. The CDR3 DNA follows: TGTGCCTGGAGTATCCCCGGACAGGGGAATTCACCCCTCCACTTT. It yields the protein CAWSIPGQGNSPLHF.